This TCR beta chain was sequenced during a study of T cell repertoires in ileal Crohn's disease. Across the study: Operated complications were stricturing disease (around 60%) and penetrating disease (around 40%). From the surgical specimen's inflamed ileum, biopsies were taken as M0. Study outcomes and limitations: High-frequency clones were more common in sorted CD8 than CD4 cells.

The trim removed 3 bases at V and 2 bases at J, leaving 7 bases unmatched. Per the germline V gene, CDR1 is KGHSH and CDR2 is LQKENI. CDR3 length equals 15 residues. As regards this clone: The target antigen is unknown.

Generated by immunoSEQ multiplex PCR, the TCRdb table keeps only in-frame clones and is missing some. The sample yields 17,000 or so clones, roughly three quarters seen once. Specified time point: inflamed ileum from the surgical specimen. The sequenced sample was ileal tissue. The chain links TRBV18 to TRBJ2-7, with 7 bases identical to TRBD1. The receptor was derived from an adult with Crohn's disease. CDR3 loop: CASSPRQGVPYEQYF. In nucleotides, the CDR3 is TGTGCCAGCTCACCGAGACAGGGTGTCCCCTACGAGCAGTACTTC.